The present T cell receptor (beta chain) was sequenced within a study of blood T cell repertoires in COVID-19. TCRdb keeps only in-frame clones here, not all; method: immunoSEQ multiplex PCR. Counted here are approximately 130,000 clones, roughly 71% occurring once; the ten biggest clones make up 15% to 25%. The sequence was collected from an older man with acute or convalescent COVID-19. Specimen: peripheral blood.

This CDR3 reads CASASGTGGSTNEKLFF. The CDR3 DNA is TGCGCCAGCGCCTCCGGGACAGGGGGTTCAACTAATGAAAAACTGTTTTTT. The chain links TRBV5-1 to TRBJ1-4; 11 positions agree with TRBD1. Germline lookup yields CDR1 SGHRS and CDR2 YFSETQ. This CDR3 has 17 residues. Trimming cost V 7 bases and J 0 bases; bases outside gene matches: 8.